This is a list of T cell receptor beta chains from one sample in a study of blood T cell repertoires in COVID-19. This table comes from immunoSEQ multiplex PCR, and its TCRdb copy is limited to in-frame clones, with some not included. The sample includes 200,000 to 300,000 clones, roughly 85% of them seen just once. Sequenced: peripheral blood. The source is a woman under 30 with acute or convalescent COVID-19. Each CDR3 is given without its conserved first and last residue.

cdr3_length v_call cdr3_aa
11 TRBV10-3 AIREGGGYEQY
13 TRBV27 ASSLQQGLNTEAF
13 TRBV7-2 ASSLEAGGTDEQF
14 TRBV6-1 ASSVGTGRTNNEQF
12 TRBV5-1 ASSFVGGNTEAF
17 TRBV6-2/TRBV6-3 ASSYPDDGSGSWGYEQY
12 TRBV7-9 ASGEGRGHNEQF
12 TRBV9 ASSVGGQDNEQF
13 TRBV19 ASSLMGADQETQY
12 TRBV7-9 ASSLGVRGEKLF
14 TRBV5-5 ASSLGAPWGAYEQY
16 TRBV18 ASSPPGASGGSYNEQF
13 TRBV19 ASSVGLAGFGELF
12 TRBV2 ASHKPSGSPEQY
9 TRBV20-1 SAKTGTEAF
12 TRBV19 ASSPTGVWETQY
13 TRBV19 ASSIDLRGGTEAF
14 TRBV27 ASSPNHVYSNQPQH
11 TRBV30 AWSVNRPYEQY
14 TRBV6-5 ASSYGAGQGITEAF
14 TRBV29-1 SVASTSGDSSYEQY
10 TRBV28 ASSQVRTSVS
13 TRBV7-9 ASSLYGNRNTEAF
15 TRBV5-1 ASSQGLAGGYTGELF
11 TRBV12-3/TRBV12-4 ASSFSGGTEAF
14 TRBV2 ASSTDRGSPPEPQH
14 TRBV19 ASSIWTSGTSGEQF
11 TRBV13 ASSPNQIAEQY
13 TRBV11-2 ASSLPSAISETQY
15 TRBV11-2 ASSLDLGDYANYGYT
13 TRBV12-5 ASGKGQPLTAEAF
13 TRBV6-5 ASRGTSDRNYEQY
12 TRBV6-2/TRBV6-3 ASSTQTGNTEAF